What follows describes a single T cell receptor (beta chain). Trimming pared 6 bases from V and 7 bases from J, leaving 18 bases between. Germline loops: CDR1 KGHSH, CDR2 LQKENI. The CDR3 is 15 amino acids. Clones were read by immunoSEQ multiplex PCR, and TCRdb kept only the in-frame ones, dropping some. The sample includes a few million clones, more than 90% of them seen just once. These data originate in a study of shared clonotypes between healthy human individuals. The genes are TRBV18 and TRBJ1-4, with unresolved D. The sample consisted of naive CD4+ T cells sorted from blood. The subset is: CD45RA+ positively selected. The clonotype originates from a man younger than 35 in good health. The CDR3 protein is CASSRDTGGGEKLFF. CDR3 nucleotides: TGTGCCAGCTCTCGGGATACGGGAGGCGGTGAAAAACTGTTTTTT.